These 19 T cell receptor beta chains were all obtained from the same sample, sequenced in a study of blood T cells in healthy people across ages. A second PCR of 7 to 11 cycles used a sample-barcoded 5' primer and a J-beta primer mix. Via MiXCR, TCRdb re-called the 5' RACE reads, giving one row per CDR3 protein. The sample includes around 800,000 distinct CDR3 sequences, 46% of them seen just once. Sequencing was done on a sample of blood. These receptor sequences come from a man at least 80 years old in good health.

Notes on this clonotype: Relative to the germline gene, one junction end is altered; a read error may explain this. The gene calls are TRBV10-3 and TRBJ1-2, with unresolved D. The CDR3 is 11 residues long. Germline values: CDR1 ENHRY, CDR2 SYGVKD. CDR3 region: CAISVNSGYTF. Written as DNA, the CDR3 is TGTGCCATCAGTGTCAACTCTGGCTACACCTTC.

The chain has TRBV7-2 and TRBJ1-4; 7 positions match TRBD1. From germline, CDR1 is SGHTA and CDR2 FQGNSA. CDR3 size: 17 residues. The ends lost 2 bases at V and 7 bases at J; junction bases unmatched: 13. The chain's CDR3 is CASSLSHDRVYGEKLFF. The DNA for the CDR3 is TGTGCCAGCAGCTTATCCCATGACAGGGTTTATGGTGAAAAACTGTTTTTT.

This clonotype was observed a handful of times. A much bigger clone sits one base away, suggesting this may be a read error. This sequence joins TRBV6-6 and TRBJ1-5; TRBD1 is a possible D gene (5 bases). The CDR3 runs to 16 residues. V lost 5 bases to trimming and J lost 1 base, with 15 bases between them. The germline CDR1 and CDR2 sequences are MNHNY and SVGAGI (reference sequence). CDR3 DNA: TGTGCCAGCAGTCCCCCCGCAGGGAGCAGCAATCAGCCCCAGCATTTT. This gives the protein CASSPPAGSSNQPQHF.

The chain links TRBV24-1 to TRBJ2-5, with TRBD1 as a possible D gene (7 bases). The V gene lost 3 bases and the J gene lost 7 bases, with 14 bases spanning the gap. The CDR3 runs to 14 residues. Germline loops: CDR1 KGHDR, CDR2 SFDVKD. CDR3 in DNA: TGTGCCACCAGTGATGGACAGGCGGAGGGGACCCAGTACTTC. As protein: CATSDGQAEGTQYF.

The chain employs TRBV29-1 and TRBJ2-7; the D gene is possibly TRBD2 (7 bases). The length of the CDR3 is 14 residues. Deletions cut 3 bases from V and 4 bases from J, with 16 bases between. Germline lookup yields CDR1 SQVTM and CDR2 ANQGSEA. The CDR3 DNA is TGCAGCGTTGACAAGGGGGAGGGCCGGTACGAGCAGTACTTC. Translated, it gives CSVDKGEGRYEQYF.

V usage is TRBV7-2 and J usage is TRBJ2-5; D perhaps matches TRBD1 (5 bases). The CDR3 totals 15 residues. Deletions cut 4 bases from V and 4 bases from J, with 16 bases between. Germline CDR1 and CDR2: SGHTA and FQGNSA. CDR3 sequence reads: CASSSRRGSGETQYF. The DNA for the CDR3 is TGTGCCAGCAGCTCACGTAGGGGAAGTGGAGAGACCCAGTACTTC. Full variable domain (missing parts from reference TRBV7-2 and TRBJ2-5): GAGVSQSPSNKVTEKGKDVELRCDPISGHTALYWYRQSLGQGLEFLIYFQGNSAPDKSGLPSDRFSAERTGGSVSTLTIQRTQQEDSAVYLCASSSRRGSGETQYFGPGTRLLVL.

The CDR3 sequence: CASSLRTGIAEQFF. Written as DNA, the CDR3 is TGCGCCAGCAGCTTGCGGACAGGAATCGCTGAGCAGTTCTTC. V usage is TRBV5-1 and J usage is TRBJ2-1; 7 bases align to TRBD1. V was pared by 1 base and J by 9 bases, with 7 bases of the junction left unmatched. Germline lookup yields CDR1 SGHRS and CDR2 YFSETQ. This CDR3 region has 14 residues.

V usage is TRBV12-3 or TRBV12-4 and J usage is TRBJ2-7, with 10 bases lining up with TRBD2. The CDR3 runs 15 residues. Trimming at V came to 5 bases and at J to 5 bases, leaving 9 bases not matched to a gene. CDR3 DNA sequence: TGTGCCAGCAGTGCAGCGGGAGGGCCTTGGGACGAGCAGTACTTC. This sequence encodes CASSAAGGPWDEQYF.

V usage is TRBV7-2 and J usage is TRBJ2-1; D gene unclear. Per the germline V gene, CDR1 is SGHTA and CDR2 is FQGNSA. V was cut by 5 bases and J by 11 bases, with 16 bases left in between. CDR3 length equals 13 residues. CDR3 nucleotides: TGTGCCAGCAGCGTAGGAGTGCTGGTTAAGCAGTTCTTC. Its translation is CASSVGVLVKQFF.

CDR3 nucleotide sequence: TGTGCCTGGATTCAGGGGTTCTACGGCTACACCTTC. It yields the protein CAWIQGFYGYTF. The chain combines TRBV30 with TRBJ1-2; TRBD1 might be the D (6 bases). This CDR3 has 12 amino acids. V lost 4 bases and J lost 8, with 14 bases in between. CDR1 is GTSNPN, CDR2 SVGIG, per germline (reference sequence).

This clonotype was seen more than once but under ten times. V and J are TRBV29-1 and TRBJ2-1; 12 bases are a match to TRBD1. The CDR3 loop spans 18 amino acids. Per germline, CDR1 SQVTM and CDR2 ANQGSEA. With V trimmed by 4 bases and J by 0 bases, 10 bases remained unmatched. The CDR3: CSVARDRGPLSSYNEQFF. The CDR3 DNA follows: TGCAGCGTTGCCCGGGACAGGGGGCCTTTGAGCTCCTACAATGAGCAGTTCTTC.

Details on this clonotype: Being one base from a much bigger clone, this may be a read error. J is TRBJ2-7 and V is TRBV6-1; 7 bases line up with TRBD2. The junction had 8 bases not matched to a gene; V was cut back by 2 bases and J by 7 bases. There are 14 residues in the CDR3. The germline V gene encodes CDR1 MNHNS and CDR2 SASEGT. DNA for the CDR3: TGTGCCAGCAGTGAACGGCTAGCGGACAATGAGCAGTACTTC. It yields the protein CASSERLADNEQYF.

The J gene is TRBJ2-5, the V gene TRBV15; 8 bases are shared with TRBD2. V shed 3 bases and J 11 bases; nucleotides not matched to a gene: 17. The germline CDR1 and CDR2 sequences are LNHNV and YYDKDF (reference sequence). The CDR3 runs to 16 residues. This CDR3 reads CATSSLDPLGRGEQYF. CDR3 in DNA: TGTGCCACCAGCAGCTTGGATCCACTCGGGAGGGGTGAGCAGTACTTC.

This clonotype was seen at least ten times. The gene calls are TRBV29-1 and TRBJ2-1, with 7 bases identical to TRBD1. V shed 7 bases, J shed 8 bases, and the junction held 5 bases outside the gene matches. CDR3 length: 11 amino acids. Germline lookup yields CDR1 SQVTM and CDR2 ANQGSEA. CDR3 in DNA: TGCAGCGCTACAGGGGCCTATGAGCAGTTCTTC. It translates to CSATGAYEQFF.

The gene calls are TRBV2 and TRBJ2-1; the D is unclear. In germline, CDR1 is SNHLY, CDR2 FYNNEI. The CDR3 spans 13 residues. Trimming removed 4 bases at V and 8 bases at J, with 12 bases between. The chain's CDR3 is CASSGIAGDEQFF. CDR3 bases: TGTGCCAGCAGTGGAATAGCTGGGGATGAGCAGTTCTTC. The whole variable domain, filled in from reference TRBV2 and TRBJ2-1, reads EPEVTQTPSHQVTQMGQEVILRCVPISNHLYFYWYRQILGQKVEFLVSFYNNEISEKSEIFDDQFSVERPDGSNFTLKIRSTKLEDSAMYFCASSGIAGDEQFFGPGTRLTVL.

This clonotype has ten or more counts. This rearrangement joins TRBV20-1 to TRBJ2-1; maybe TRBD1 (6 bases). Germline assignment: CDR1 DFQATT and CDR2 SNEGSKA (reference sequence). The ends were cut back, 6 bases at V and 4 bases at J, with 16 bases in the middle. This CDR3 spans 14 amino acids. CDR3 DNA: TGCAGTGCGTTCCCGCCAGGGGCTTACAATGAGCAGTTCTTC. It translates to CSAFPPGAYNEQFF.

J is TRBJ1-5 and V is TRBV24-1, with no clear D. V was clipped by 7 bases and J by 6 bases, with 21 bases between them. The CDR3 totals 16 residues. Germline V gives CDR1 KGHDR, CDR2 SFDVKD. CDR3 DNA sequence: TGTGCCACCAGAGTCCTCGGTGTAGTCCGCAGTCAGCCCCAGCATTTT. It codes for CATRVLGVVRSQPQHF.

This clonotype came up many times. The chain is built from TRBV5-5 and TRBJ2-3; possibly TRBD2 for D (6 bases). The V end was cut by 4 bases, the J end by 10 bases, with 19 bases between. The V gene's germline CDR1 is SGHKS and CDR2 YYEKEE (reference sequence). This CDR3 region has 14 residues. The DNA for the CDR3 is TGTGCCAGCAGCCCTATGGGACTTCCCCAGGCGCAGTATTTT. Translation gives CASSPMGLPQAQYF.

The chain joins TRBV30 to TRBJ2-1; 7 bases agree with TRBD2. The J call could be wrong; TRBJ2-7 is a better fit for the DNA end. Germline V gene data show CDR1 as GTSNPN and CDR2 as SVGIG (reference sequence). This CDR3 spans 15 amino acids. The CDR3 loop is CAWNQGWGDYNEQYF. The CDR3 region has the DNA TGTGCCTGGAATCAGGGCTGGGGGGACTACAATGAGCAGTACTTC.